These 20 T cell receptor beta chains came from one sample sequenced in a study of blood T cell repertoires in COVID-19 (TCRdb year 2020). The protocol used for the library was the immunoSEQ multiplex PCR assay. The immuneACCESS repertoire file appears here via TCRdb, limited to in-frame rearrangements. These files lack a portion of the clones; in checked studies, under half of the deficit traces to unresolved V genes, and the cause of the others is not known. This sample comprises about 110,000 clones, about 88% of them detected only once. The leading ten clones occupy roughly 2.5% of the sample. Sequenced material: peripheral blood. Receptors were obtained from a human donor in a cohort sampled during active COVID-19.

This clone was counted once. The chain has TRBV5-6 and TRBJ2-1, with 7 bases matching TRBD2. Trimming at V came to 1 base and at J to 9 bases, leaving 10 bases not matched to a gene. The CDR3 has 15 residues. The germline CDR1 and CDR2 sequences are SGHDT and YYEEEE. CDR3 protein: CASSLLQRGLGEQFF. CDR3 bases: TGTGCCAGCAGCTTGCTGCAGCGGGGTCTAGGTGAGCAGTTCTTC.

The J gene is TRBJ2-1, the V gene TRBV10-2, with D perhaps TRBD2 (5 bases). The CDR3 length is 14 residues. The V gene lost 4 bases and the J gene lost 7 bases, with 14 bases spanning the gap. Per the germline V gene, CDR1 is WSHSY and CDR2 is SAAADI. The CDR3 region is CASSVTQGLNEQFF. CDR3 DNA: TGCGCCAGCAGTGTCACGCAAGGACTTAATGAGCAGTTCTTC.

The sample holds one count of this clone. The V and J genes are TRBV20-1 and TRBJ2-7; 8 bases agree with TRBD1. The CDR3 runs to 15 residues. Unmatched junction bases numbered 7, after V lost 3 bases and J lost 0 bases. The germline CDR1 and CDR2 sequences are DFQATT and SNEGSKA (reference sequence). The CDR3 DNA follows: TGCAGTGCTAGTCCGGGACAGGTGTCCTCCTACGAGCAGTACTTC. Its protein is CSASPGQVSSYEQYF.

The chain uses TRBV14 and TRBJ1-1, with 10 bases fitting TRBD1. V trimming: 4 bases; J trimming: 10 bases; junction bases outside the gene matches: 6. CDR3 length: 13 amino acids. Germline V gene lookup returns CDR1 SGHDN and CDR2 FVKESK. The DNA of the CDR3 is TGTGCCAGCAGCCCCCGGACAGGGGGAAGAGCTTTCTTT. Protein product: CASSPRTGGRAFF.

The chain couples TRBV9 to TRBJ2-3; perhaps TRBD1 as D (7 bases). Trimming removed 7 bases at V and 5 bases at J, with 14 bases between. The germline V gene has CDR1 SGDLS and CDR2 YYNGEE. This CDR3 is built from 13 residues. In DNA, the CDR3 is TGTGCCAGCGGAGGGGGCACACAAGATACGCAGTATTTT. Its protein product is CASGGGTQDTQYF.

This chain connects TRBV7-3 to TRBJ2-1, with 7 bases that match TRBD2. This CDR3 contains 17 residues. Losses at the gene ends were 1 base for V and 5 bases for J; bases not matched to a gene: 11. Germline V gives CDR1 SGHTA, CDR2 FQGTGA. CDR3 protein: CASSLIGAGVRDNEQFF. The CDR3 DNA is TGTGCCAGCAGCTTAATAGGGGCGGGAGTCAGAGACAATGAGCAGTTCTTC.

The chain recombines TRBV10-3 with TRBJ1-1, with D perhaps matching TRBD1 (5 bases). V was trimmed by 5 bases and J by 3 bases, leaving 13 bases between them. In germline, CDR1 is ENHRY, CDR2 SYGVKD. This CDR3 is 14 amino acids long. The CDR3 DNA is TGTGCCATCAGTCCGGGGGTAGATTACACTGAAGCTTTCTTT. Its protein is CAISPGVDYTEAFF.

This chain connects TRBV11-2 to TRBJ2-7; D not certain. This CDR3 is built from 17 residues. The germline V gene has CDR1 SGHAT and CDR2 FQNNGV. V was clipped by 0 bases and J by 2 bases, with 17 bases between them. Here the CDR3 DNA reads TGTGCCAGCAGCTTAGACTTGTCGAGGTATCCCACCTACGAGCAGTACTTC. Translation gives CASSLDLSRYPTYEQYF.

V usage is TRBV9 and J usage is TRBJ2-1; 8 bases match TRBD2. The CDR3 totals 16 residues. Unmatched junction bases numbered 10, after V lost 0 bases and J lost 8 bases. The germline gives CDR1 SGDLS, CDR2 YYNGEE. The CDR3 sequence is CASSVGAGVGSDEQFF. Here the CDR3 DNA reads TGTGCCAGCAGCGTAGGAGCGGGAGTGGGTAGTGATGAGCAGTTCTTC.

CDR3 bases: TGTGCCAGAAGCATTCACACCGGGACAGACTCCTACGAGCAGTACTTC. This translates into CARSIHTGTDSYEQYF. The chain links TRBV7-5 to TRBJ2-7; the D call of TRBD1 is as the table states it, not checked on the DNA. TRBV7-5 is recorded as a pseudogene. This CDR3 has 16 amino acids.

The chain combines TRBV28 with TRBJ2-7; possibly TRBD2 for D (5 bases). The V end lost 3 bases, the J end lost 0 bases, and 9 bases lay between the germline ends. The CDR3 loop spans 14 amino acids. The germline V gene encodes CDR1 MDHEN and CDR2 SYDVKM. CDR3: CASSFPRGSYEQYF. The DNA for the CDR3 is TGTGCCAGCAGTTTTCCCCGGGGCTCCTACGAGCAGTACTTC.

The rearrangement links TRBV9 to TRBJ1-4; 10 bases are shared with TRBD1. Unmatched junction bases numbered 6, after V lost 3 bases and J lost 10 bases. Germline values: CDR1 SGDLS, CDR2 YYNGEE. The CDR3 is made up of 14 amino acids. DNA for the CDR3: TGTGCCAGCAGCGGTCAGGACAGGGGGGGAAAACTGTTTTTT. Protein sequence: CASSGQDRGGKLFF.

The rearrangement uses TRBV28 and TRBJ1-2, with TRBD1 as a possible D gene (6 bases). Trimming took off 7 bases at V and 5 bases at J, with 17 bases between the two ends. Per the germline V gene, CDR1 is MDHEN and CDR2 is SYDVKM. The CDR3 extends over 14 amino acids. For the CDR3, the DNA is TGTGCCAGCAAAGGCGGACAGTCTCCTTATGGCTACACCTTC. It specifies CASKGGQSPYGYTF.

The CDR3: CASSSPGTGLENEQFF. CDR3 nucleotides: TGTGCCAGCAGTTCCCCCGGGACAGGTCTTGAAAATGAGCAGTTCTTC. This chain uses TRBV6-5 with TRBJ2-1; 8 bases agree with TRBD1. The V gene's germline CDR1 is MNHEY and CDR2 SVGAGI. The V and J ends lost 4 bases and 7 bases, in that order; junction bases with no gene match: 12. This CDR3 has 16 residues.

This clone turned up a few times. The CDR3: CASRQNPRPSGANVLTF. CDR3 nucleotide sequence: TGTGCCAGCAGACAAAACCCGCGGCCGTCTGGGGCCAACGTCCTGACTTTC. The chain joins TRBV28 to TRBJ2-6; D is unclear. The CDR3 runs to 17 residues. Deletions cut 6 bases from V and 1 base from J, with 16 bases between. Germline CDR1 is MDHEN and CDR2 is SYDVKM.

The chain is built from TRBV28 and TRBJ2-5; D possibly corresponds to TRBD1 (6 bases). The CDR3 extends over 14 amino acids. V lost 5 bases, J lost 2 bases, and 12 bases lay in between. CDR1 and CDR2 (germline): MDHEN, SYDVKM. The chain's CDR3 is CASSPNREQETQYF. CDR3 nucleotides: TGTGCCAGCAGTCCTAACAGGGAACAAGAGACCCAGTACTTC.

The J gene is TRBJ1-5, the V gene TRBV29-1; D might be TRBD1 (6 bases). This CDR3 has 12 residues. Germline CDR1 SQVTM, CDR2 ANQGSEA. V shed 4 bases and J shed 4 bases, with 8 bases lying between them. CDR3 loop: CSVGQGNQPQHF. CDR3 bases: TGCAGCGTTGGGCAGGGGAATCAGCCCCAGCATTTT.

The chain is built from TRBV11-2 and TRBJ1-3; D may be TRBD1 (5 bases). Germline lookup yields CDR1 SGHAT and CDR2 FQNNGV. V shed 3 bases and J shed 0 bases, with 12 bases lying between them. The CDR3 covers 16 residues. The chain's CDR3 is CASSFGVGGSGNTIYF. The CDR3 DNA follows: TGTGCCAGCAGCTTTGGGGTGGGGGGCTCTGGAAACACCATATATTTT.

The V and J genes are TRBV2 and TRBJ2-2; 7 bases agree with TRBD1. Germline lookup yields CDR1 SNHLY and CDR2 FYNNEI. This CDR3 has 19 residues. J gave up 0 bases and V 4 bases, and 14 bases lay outside the gene matches. CDR3 DNA sequence: TGTGCCAGCAGTGCATCGTCCCCGGGACAGAACGCGAACACCGGGGAGCTGTTTTTT. Encoded protein: CASSASSPGQNANTGELFF.

The chain employs TRBV5-8 and TRBJ1-1, with TRBD1 identical over 7 bases. The CDR3 length is 13 residues. Germline loops: CDR1 SGHTS, CDR2 YDEGEE. The trim removed 1 base at V and 3 bases at J, leaving 0 bases unmatched. The CDR3 DNA sequence: TGTGCCAGCAGCTTGACAGGGGACACTGAAGCTTTCTTT. Translation gives CASSLTGDTEAFF.